A single TCR beta chain is shown here with its context. This receptor's antigen is unknown. No quality values exist for individual bases; no much larger clone is one base distant. Profiling of TCR beta VDJ combinations and CDR3 sequences used genomic DNA as the template. An Illumina HiSeq 2000 was the platform used for TCR repertoire sequencing. Processing in the source paper ran as follows. TRBV/TRBJ rearrangement plots, CDR3 size and DJ length profiles, and Simpson's diversity index were used to evaluate the repertoires. The most abundant DNA sequence in the deep sequencing data was defined as the immunodominant clone. CDR3 amino acid sequences were screened for sharing across subjects and compared with published repertoires and the VDJdb database. The public reads were reprocessed in TCRdb via fastp at Q25 and MiXCR, keeping in-frame beta chains. CDR3 protein sequences are deduplicated, and each keeps its most common genes and DNA. These V and J calls are TCRdb output, not the study's own analysis. The table for this sample lists about 210,000 distinct CDR3 sequences; around 32% of them were counted only once. Roughly 1.1% of the sample is held by the ten biggest clonotypes.

The junction carries 12 bases between V and J, which are trimmed by 8 bases and 8 bases respectively. The CDR3 starts with the cysteine, ends with the phenylalanine, and has 12 residues. CDR3 DNA only is kept here, 36 bases in frame from base 1. CDR1 and CDR2 (SNHLY, FYNNEI) derive from the germline V gene. This entry belongs to a study of CD8+CD57+ T cells in acquired aplastic anemia (dated by TCRdb to the late 2010s). Study-level background: A mean of 3.2 ug of DNA, ranging from roughly 0.19 to 27.4 ug, was extracted from sorted CD4+ and CD8+ cells. Healthy donor samples averaged about 10 million reads for CD4+ and approximately 11 million for CD8+ cells.

The research as a whole found: Roughly 31 CD8+ CDR3 sequences were shared between patients and controls but appeared highly expressed in patients and within their immunodominant clones. No significant difference in CD8+ Simpson's diversity was found between patients and healthy controls (P=0.060).

The study deep-sequenced TCR repertoires of sorted CD4+ and CD8+ blood T cells from severe aplastic anemia patients and healthy subjects. Ficoll-Paque density gradient centrifugation was used to isolate peripheral blood mononuclear cells. Before DNA extraction, CD4+ and CD8+ T cells were sorted by FACS or by magnetic beads. Sequenced: sorted CD4+, CD8+, or CD8+CD57+ T cells (not recorded which) from PBMCs. The clonotype comes from a human donor in good health, serving as a control. Recombination linked TRBV2 to TRBJ1-4; 6 matching bases give a weak D call of TRBD1. The nucleotide sequence is TGTGCCAGCGGGGGCCCGAGAGAAAAACTGTTTTTT. It is translated as CASGGPREKLFF.